This TCR beta chain comes out of a study of CD8+ T cells in alopecia areata. Points from the study as a whole: The study found TCR sharing across patients less clear than in mice, possibly for HLA reasons. Greater clonality was observed in lesional scalp samples, especially alopecia totalis/universalis, versus normal scalp.

CDR1 is GTSNPN, CDR2 SVGIG, per germline (reference sequence). Trimming pared 1 base from V and 3 bases from J, leaving 4 bases between. The length of the CDR3 is 11 residues. Extraction of RNA preceded its reverse transcription into cDNA, which served as the sequencing template. The assay was immunoSEQ multiplex PCR, and TCRdb's table has in-frame clones only and misses some. This repertoire shows about 30,000 clones, less than 75% found once; its top ten account for roughly 18%. Researchers gathered lesional scalp punch biopsies and peripheral blood from patients with alopecia areata. PBMCs, the starting material, were the source of sorted CD4+ and CD8+ T cells. A word on this clone: Its antigen remains unidentified.

The J gene is TRBJ2-7, the V gene TRBV30; no clear D gene. Sequenced material: NKG2D-high CD8+ T cells sorted from blood. This receptor was taken from a human donor with alopecia areata. DNA for the CDR3: TGTGCCTGGAGTGCAGGCTACGAGCAGTACTTC. Protein: CAWSAGYEQYF.